Following are 18 T cell receptor beta chains from one sample sequenced in a study of Graves' ophthalmopathy and Graves' hyperthyroidism. For repertoire sequencing, the TCR beta CDR3 regions were amplified from RNA transcripts. An opening RT-PCR round employed HTBI primers and preceded a second-round multiplex PCR. One entry per CDR3 protein, called by TCRdb with MiXCR from the multiplex PCR reads. Of approximately 700,000 distinct CDR3 sequences in the sample, roughly 39% were seen once. Sequencing input: peripheral blood. The receptors were gathered from an adult man with Graves' ophthalmopathy.

In its sample, this clonotype was seen many times. V and J are TRBV6-5 and TRBJ2-5; 7 positions agree with TRBD1. Per germline, CDR1 MNHEY and CDR2 SVGAGI. After removal of 10 bases from V and 1 base from J, the junction contained 6 bases not matched to a gene. The CDR3 loop spans 13 amino acids. The CDR3: CATSRDSQETQYF. Written as DNA, the CDR3 is TGTGCCACCAGCCGGGACAGCCAAGAGACCCAGTACTTC.

This clonotype was detected many times. The genes are TRBV19 and TRBJ2-5; D remains unclear. This CDR3 comprises 14 residues. V lost 4 bases, J lost 2 bases, and 11 bases lay in between. The germline CDR1 and CDR2 sequences are LNHDA and SQIVND (reference sequence). The CDR3 sequence is CASSRRQKQETQYF. For the CDR3, the DNA is TGTGCCAGTAGTAGGCGGCAGAAACAAGAGACCCAGTACTTC.

This chain links TRBV9 with TRBJ1-2; 8 bases match TRBD1. The length of the CDR3 is 14 residues. Germline CDR1 and CDR2: SGDLS and YYNGEE. The ends lost 4 bases at V and 4 bases at J; junction bases unmatched: 6. CDR3 residues: CASSSTGDGYGYTF. CDR3 DNA sequence: TGTGCCAGCAGCTCGACAGGGGACGGCTATGGCTACACCTTC.

This clonotype was recorded many times. The V and J genes are TRBV20-1 and TRBJ1-1; D is unresolved. This CDR3 is built from 12 residues. Trimming removed 6 bases from V and 1 base from J, with 9 bases in between. The germline V gene has CDR1 DFQATT and CDR2 SNEGSKA (reference sequence). CDR3 nucleotides: TGCAGTGCGAGCAAAGAGAACACTGAAGCTTTCTTT. Amino acid sequence: CSASKENTEAFF.

This clonotype showed up many times. The V call is TRBV7-9, the J call TRBJ2-7, with 14 positions matching TRBD2. The V gene end was trimmed by 10 bases and the J gene end by 7 bases; junction bases not matched to a gene: 9. Germline CDR1 reads SEHNR; CDR2 reads FQNEAQ (reference sequence). The CDR3 is made up of 14 amino acids. CDR3 in amino acids: CATEGLAGVGEQYF. CDR3 coding DNA: TGTGCCACCGAGGGACTAGCGGGAGTTGGGGAGCAGTACTTC.

The chain combines TRBV10-3 with TRBJ1-5; D may be TRBD1 (6 bases). In germline, CDR1 is ENHRY, CDR2 SYGVKD. This CDR3 is built from 15 residues. The germline V and J ends were trimmed by 10 bases and 0 bases, with 16 bases remaining between them. CDR3 loop: CASNAGGGSNQPQHF. Written as DNA, the CDR3 is TGTGCCAGCAATGCGGGGGGCGGTAGCAATCAGCCCCAGCATTTT.

This clonotype was seen just once. The chain employs TRBV10-3 and TRBJ2-5, with TRBD2 matching over 12 bases. In germline, CDR1 is ENHRY, CDR2 SYGVKD. The CDR3 runs to 15 residues. V lost 2 bases, J lost 9 bases, and 7 bases stayed unmatched. The CDR3 DNA is TGTGCCATCAGTGAGACTAGCGGGGGGAACGAGGCCCAGTACTTC. This codes for CAISETSGGNEAQYF.

This clonotype was observed a handful of times. The chain uses TRBV30 and TRBJ2-7; possibly TRBD1 for D (6 bases). The CDR3 has 12 amino acids. Germline V gene lookup returns CDR1 GTSNPN and CDR2 SVGIG (reference sequence). Deletions cut 2 bases from V and 2 bases from J, with 7 bases between. The CDR3 sequence is CAWSTGTYEQYF. The DNA for the CDR3 is TGTGCCTGGAGTACAGGGACCTACGAGCAGTACTTC. Looking up the rest from reference TRBV30 and TRBJ2-7 gives the full variable domain: SQTIHQWPATLVQPVGSPLSLECTVEGTSNPNLYWYRQAAGRGLQLLFYSVGIGQISSEVPQNLSASRPQDRQFILSSKKLLLSDSGFYLCAWSTGTYEQYFGPGTRLTVT.

This clonotype was counted a few times. CDR3 nucleotides: TGTGCCAGCAGCCTAAGCTCTGGCAGGGTCTACGAGCAGTACTTC. The encoded protein is CASSLSSGRVYEQYF. V usage is TRBV13 and J usage is TRBJ2-7; a weak D match, TRBD1 (5 bases). CDR3 length: 15 amino acids. Trimming took off 5 bases at V and 3 bases at J, with 17 bases between the two ends. In germline, CDR1 is PRHDT, CDR2 FYEKMQ (reference sequence).

This clonotype occurred many times. The rearrangement links TRBV10-2 to TRBJ2-5, with 9 bases lining up with TRBD2. The ends lost 3 bases at V and 7 bases at J; junction bases unmatched: 9. Looked up from germline, CDR1 is WSHSY and CDR2 is SAAADI. This CDR3 spans 15 amino acids. This CDR3 is CASSEAGGRGWTQYF. The DNA for the CDR3 is TGCGCCAGCAGTGAAGCGGGGGGCCGAGGTTGGACCCAGTACTTC.

This clonotype came up many times. The J gene is TRBJ1-3, the V gene TRBV7-9; D unresolved. V lost 5 bases and J 6 bases, leaving 8 bases between the germline ends. The CDR3 extends over 12 amino acids. Per the germline V gene, CDR1 is SEHNR and CDR2 is FQNEAQ (reference sequence). The CDR3 DNA reads TGTGCCAGCAGCCAGGACGTAAACACCATATATTTT. Its translation: CASSQDVNTIYF.

In this sample, this clonotype turned up many times. The CDR3 sequence: CASSLDRGRRQPQHF. The CDR3 DNA reads as TGTGCCAGCAGCTTGGACAGGGGGCGCAGACAGCCCCAGCATTTT. V is TRBV5-6 and J is TRBJ1-5; TRBD1 aligns across 9 bases. The CDR3 runs 15 residues. V lost 0 bases and J lost 7; bases outside the gene matches: 5. Germline V gene sequence: CDR1 SGHDT, CDR2 YYEEEE. The variable domain in full, with the rest retrieved from reference TRBV5-6 and TRBJ1-5, is DAGVTQSPTHLIKTRGQQVTLRCSPKSGHDTVSWYQQALGQGPQFIFQYYEEEERQRGNFPDRFSGHQFPNYSSELNVNALLLGDSALYLCASSLDRGRRQPQHFGDGTRLSIL.

This clonotype was observed once. A read error may explain this, as a much larger clone is one base away. The chain combines TRBV10-3 with TRBJ1-1; TRBD1 matches at 9 bases. The V segment lost 2 bases and the J segment 11 bases; nucleotides outside the gene matches: 18. The CDR3 has 17 residues. Germline V CDR1 and CDR2: ENHRY, SYGVKD. The CDR3 here is CAISEPGTGSLLVGAFF. In DNA form, the CDR3 reads TGTGCCATCAGTGAGCCCGGGACAGGGAGTTTATTGGTGGGGGCTTTCTTT.

CDR3 coding DNA: TGTGCCAGCAGTCTCAGGGGGACAGGTCTCACTGAAAAACTGTTTTTT. Protein product: CASSLRGTGLTEKLFF. This chain connects TRBV6-1 to TRBJ1-4; 8 nucleotides agree with TRBD1. Germline CDR1 reads MNHNS; CDR2 reads SASEGT. V was clipped by 5 bases and J by 7 bases; unmatched bases: 12. This CDR3 has 16 residues.

Concerning this clonotype: Just one base apart from a much larger clone, this may be a read error. This sequence joins TRBV5-1 and TRBJ1-5, with TRBD1 identical over 7 bases. This CDR3 has 16 residues. The V and J ends lost 4 bases and 1 base, in that order; junction bases with no gene match: 8. Per the germline V gene, CDR1 is SGHRS and CDR2 is YFSETQ. The CDR3 DNA is TGCGCCAGCAGCCCTACAGTGACAGGGAGCAATCAGCCCCAGCATTTT. Its protein is CASSPTVTGSNQPQHF.

This clonotype occurred many times. The gene calls are TRBV25-1 and TRBJ1-2, with D perhaps matching TRBD1 (6 bases). Germline CDR1 reads MGHDK; CDR2 reads SYGVNS. The V and J ends lost 6 bases and 5 bases respectively, with 22 bases between them. The CDR3 loop spans 16 amino acids. The CDR3 nucleotides read TGTGCCAGCAGCGGCTTCGGACAGCTTGAACTTTATGGCTACACCTTC. It translates to CASSGFGQLELYGYTF.

The V gene is TRBV29-1, the J gene TRBJ1-2; D not resolved. The germline V gene encodes CDR1 SQVTM and CDR2 ANQGSEA. The V gene lost 1 base and the J gene lost 8 bases, with 11 bases spanning the gap. CDR3 length: 12 amino acids. In nucleotides, the CDR3 is TGCAGCGTTGAAGTGGGGAAGGGCGGCTACACCTTC. It encodes CSVEVGKGGYTF.

In this sample, this clonotype turned up many times. The chain uses TRBV9 and TRBJ2-7, with 7 bases that match TRBD1. Germline V gene lookup returns CDR1 SGDLS and CDR2 YYNGEE. The CDR3 extends over 14 amino acids. The V segment lost 4 bases and the J segment 5 bases; nucleotides outside the gene matches: 9. CDR3 in DNA: TGTGCCAGCAGCCCCCCGACAGGGACCCACGAGCAGTACTTC. Translating it yields CASSPPTGTHEQYF.